This passage covers 30 T cell receptor beta chains from one sample sequenced in a study of T cells after yellow fever vaccination. TCRdb re-derived calls from the 5' RACE reads in MiXCR, one entry per CDR3 protein. The sample holds around 110,000 distinct CDR3 sequences, under 9% seen once. The sequences come from CD8+ T cells sorted from PBMCs, collected 45 days after the yellow fever booster vaccination. Receptors originate from a man aged 30 to 45 who received the YFV17D yellow fever vaccine.

A word on this clonotype: A read error may be the cause here, since a much bigger clone is one base away. This chain joins TRBV20-1 and TRBJ2-1, with D perhaps matching TRBD2 (6 bases). CDR3 length: 14 residues. Germline V gives CDR1 DFQATT, CDR2 SNEGSKA (reference sequence). Trimming cost V 1 base and J 4 bases, with 11 bases left between them. DNA of the CDR3: TGCAGTGCTAGAGTATCGGACTATTACAATGAGCAGTTCTTC. It yields the protein CSARVSDYYNEQFF.

This clonotype was picked up many times. The CDR3 sequence: CASSDGNNQPQHF. The CDR3 DNA is TGTGCCAGTTCAGACGGAAACAATCAGCCCCAGCATTTT. The gene calls are TRBV9 and TRBJ1-5, with D uncertain. Trimming removed 8 bases at V and 3 bases at J, with 12 bases between. This CDR3 has 13 residues. Germline CDR1 reads SGDLS; CDR2 reads YYNGEE. Filled out from reference TRBV9 and TRBJ1-5, the complete variable domain reads DSGVTQTPKHLITATGQRVTLRCSPRSGDLSVYWYQQSLDQGLQFLIQYYNGEERAKGNILERFSAQQFPDLHSELNLSSLELGDSALYFCASSDGNNQPQHFGDGTRLSIL.

This clonotype was seen a handful of times. A read error may produce the germline difference seen at one junction end. V usage is TRBV20-1 and J usage is TRBJ2-3, with TRBD2 matching 11 bases. This CDR3 region has 17 residues. The germline gives CDR1 DFQATT, CDR2 SNEGSKA (reference sequence). CDR3 residues: CCADTSGSSPITDTQYF. The DNA of the CDR3 is TGCTGTGCTGACACTAGCGGGAGTTCCCCTATCACAGATACGCAGTATTTT.

There are a few counts of this clonotype. J is TRBJ2-1 and V is TRBV7-9; D gene ambiguous. Germline-derived CDR1 and CDR2 are SEHNR and FQNEAQ (reference sequence). This CDR3 has 12 amino acids. The V end was cut by 8 bases, the J end by 8 bases, with 13 bases between. This chain's CDR3 is CASPGWAHEQFF. As DNA, the CDR3 is TGTGCCAGCCCCGGCTGGGCCCATGAGCAGTTCTTC. Together with reference TRBV7-9 and TRBJ2-1, the CDR3 gives the full variable domain: DTGVSQNPRHKITKRGQNVTFRCDPISEHNRLYWYRQTLGQGPEFLTYFQNEAQLEKSRLLSDRFSAERPKGSFSTLEIQRTEQGDSAMYLCASPGWAHEQFFGPGTRLTVL.

This clonotype was counted many times. This rearrangement joins TRBV6-1 to TRBJ1-5; no clear D. CDR3 length: 14 amino acids. Trimming pared 5 bases from V and 1 base from J, leaving 9 bases between. Germline loops: CDR1 MNHNS, CDR2 SASEGT. CDR3 coding DNA: TGTGCCAGCAGTCGAACGGAAAGCAATCAGCCCCAGCATTTT. Residues: CASSRTESNQPQHF.

This clonotype was counted at least ten times. The rearrangement uses TRBV3-1 and TRBJ2-3; D not certain. Looked up from germline, CDR1 is LGHDT and CDR2 is YNNKEL (reference sequence). V lost 0 bases to trimming and J lost 6 bases, with 4 bases between them. CDR3 length: 12 residues. CDR3 residues: CASSQEWDTQYF. The CDR3 DNA reads as TGTGCCAGCAGCCAAGAATGGGATACGCAGTATTTT.

This clonotype was observed a handful of times. This chain links TRBV12-3 or TRBV12-4 with TRBJ2-5; D possibly uses TRBD1 or TRBD2 (5 bases each). V was clipped by 3 bases and J by 1 base, with 6 bases between them. The CDR3 extends over 13 amino acids. The CDR3 nucleotides read TGTGCCAGCAGTTTCGGGACCCAAGAGACCCAGTACTTC. This sequence encodes CASSFGTQETQYF.

This clonotype was seen repeatedly, ten times or more. The rearrangement joins TRBV29-1 to TRBJ2-7, with 10 positions matching TRBD1. The CDR3 is made up of 16 amino acids. V shed 2 bases and J 6 bases; nucleotides not matched to a gene: 13. Germline V CDR1 and CDR2: SQVTM, ANQGSEA. The CDR3 here is CSVETPGGTGALEQYF. In nucleotides, the CDR3 is TGCAGCGTTGAAACCCCCGGAGGGACAGGGGCCCTCGAGCAGTACTTC.

This clonotype was picked up a small number of times. The chain joins TRBV7-9 to TRBJ2-7; D unclear. From germline, CDR1 is SEHNR and CDR2 FQNEAQ (reference sequence). V lost 5 bases and J lost 0, with 11 bases in between. The CDR3 loop spans 14 amino acids. The CDR3 spells CASSVGPSSYEQYF. In nucleotides, the CDR3 is TGTGCCAGCAGCGTCGGGCCTAGCTCCTACGAGCAGTACTTC.

This clonotype was counted ten times or more. The genes are TRBV2 and TRBJ2-1; D is undetermined. Germline values: CDR1 SNHLY, CDR2 FYNNEI. CDR3 length: 10 amino acids. Trimming cost V 10 bases and J 7 bases, with 8 bases left between them. CDR3 sequence reads: CATYQNEQFF. In DNA form, the CDR3 reads TGTGCCACCTATCAGAATGAGCAGTTCTTC.

This clonotype has at least ten counts. This CDR3 reads CASIPPNRDNEQFF. As DNA, the CDR3 is TGTGCCAGTATCCCCCCCAACCGCGATAATGAGCAGTTCTTC. The chain recombines TRBV19 with TRBJ2-1, with D unclear. Germline CDR1 is LNHDA and CDR2 is SQIVND (reference sequence). V was cut by 7 bases and J by 7 bases, with 17 bases left in between. The CDR3 is 14 amino acids.

This chain connects TRBV3-1 to TRBJ2-1; TRBD2 aligns across 14 bases. The CDR3 contains 17 residues. Germline V lookup: CDR1 LGHDT, CDR2 YNNKEL (reference sequence). The J segment lost 2 bases and the V segment lost 4 bases, leaving 4 bases of the junction unmatched. CDR3 in DNA: TGTGCCAGCAGCCGGCGGGGACTAGCGGGAGCCTACAATGAGCAGTTCTTC. It specifies CASSRRGLAGAYNEQFF.

This clonotype was counted at least ten times. V is TRBV5-5 and J is TRBJ2-1; no clear D. Trimming took 4 bases from V and 0 from J, leaving 5 bases between them. CDR1 is SGHKS and CDR2 is YYEKEE in the germline V gene (reference sequence). The CDR3 has 13 residues. CDR3 in DNA: TGTGCCAGCAGCCTAGGCTCCTACAATGAGCAGTTCTTC. Protein: CASSLGSYNEQFF.

This clonotype was seen at least ten times. The chain links TRBV9 to TRBJ2-7; D gene uncertain. The germline CDR1 and CDR2 sequences are SGDLS and YYNGEE. The ends were cut back, 0 bases at V and 6 bases at J, with 10 bases in the middle. The length of the CDR3 is 13 residues. CDR3 DNA: TGTGCCAGCAGCGTAGAGGATAGGGTCGAGCAGTACTTC. Translated, it gives CASSVEDRVEQYF.

This clonotype has at least ten counts. The genes are TRBV19 and TRBJ2-1, with 8 bases that match TRBD1. The V gene's germline CDR1 is LNHDA and CDR2 SQIVND (reference sequence). With 1 base clipped from V and 4 bases from J, the junction kept 0 bases outside the gene matches. The CDR3 runs to 14 residues. In DNA form, the CDR3 reads TGTGCCAGTAGTATAGGGACAGGGTACAATGAGCAGTTCTTC. It is translated as CASSIGTGYNEQFF.

This clonotype has ten or more counts. The chain employs TRBV4-3 and TRBJ2-2; 8 nucleotides agree with TRBD2. Trimming removed 4 bases from V and 8 bases from J; junction bases left unmatched: 9. This CDR3 is built from 15 residues. Germline V gives CDR1 LGHNA, CDR2 YSLEER. The CDR3 protein is CASSPGGVDEGELFF. CDR3 DNA sequence: TGCGCCAGCAGCCCCGGGGGGGTCGATGAAGGGGAGCTGTTTTTT.

In its sample, this clonotype was seen many times. This sequence joins TRBV14 and TRBJ1-2; 7 nucleotides agree with TRBD1. The J segment lost 4 bases and the V segment lost 1 base, leaving 3 bases of the junction unmatched. Germline V gives CDR1 SGHDN, CDR2 FVKESK. The CDR3 is made up of 14 amino acids. Here the CDR3 DNA reads TGTGCCAGCAGCCAAGCAGGGGGAGGCTATGGCTACACCTTC. It yields the protein CASSQAGGGYGYTF.

The CDR3 here is CASSLGWAGTEAFF. The CDR3 nucleotides are TGTGCCAGCAGCTTAGGTTGGGCGGGAACTGAAGCTTTCTTT. The chain is built from TRBV5-4 and TRBJ1-1; D unresolved. This CDR3 has 14 residues. Germline assignment: CDR1 SGHNT and CDR2 YYREEE (reference sequence). The V end was cut by 2 bases, the J end by 5 bases, with 13 bases between.

This clonotype was recorded at least ten times. V usage is TRBV7-9 and J usage is TRBJ1-1; D perhaps matches TRBD1 (6 bases). CDR3 size: 12 residues. The V end lost 5 bases, the J end lost 11 bases, and 15 bases lay between the germline ends. CDR1 and CDR2 (germline): SEHNR, FQNEAQ (reference sequence). The CDR3 bases are TGTGCCAGCAGCACTCACAGGGTTCGGGCTTTCTTT. Its translation is CASSTHRVRAFF.

This clonotype was seen many times. The chain employs TRBV15 and TRBJ2-5, with a possible D match to TRBD2 (5 bases). V was trimmed by 8 bases and J by 10 bases, leaving 11 bases between them. CDR1 and CDR2 from the germline V gene are LNHNV and YYDKDF (reference sequence). The CDR3 is 10 amino acids. CDR3 DNA: TGTGCCACCGGAGTTCGGGACCAGTACTTC. Protein: CATGVRDQYF.

This clonotype was found a few times. CDR3 nucleotide sequence: TGCGCCAGCAGCCAAGAGCAGCGGGAGGGCATTTGGCAGTTCTTC. It codes for CASSQEQREGIWQFF. The chain employs TRBV4-3 and TRBJ2-1, with TRBD2 matching 10 bases. The germline CDR1 and CDR2 sequences are LGHNA and YSLEER. The CDR3 is 15 residues long. The V gene end was trimmed by 0 bases and the J gene end by 12 bases; junction bases not matched to a gene: 8.

This clonotype was seen many times. V usage is TRBV14 and J usage is TRBJ2-7, with 9 bases identical to TRBD1. The ends lost 4 bases at V and 3 bases at J; junction bases unmatched: 4. This CDR3 region has 14 residues. Per germline, CDR1 SGHDN and CDR2 FVKESK. CDR3 coding DNA: TGTGCCAGCAGCCTGGGACAGGGAGACTACGAGCAGTACTTC. Translated: CASSLGQGDYEQYF.

This clonotype was seen ten or more times. The CDR3 region is CASSVGSSSYNEQFF. CDR3 in DNA: TGTGCCAGCAGCGTAGGGTCAAGCTCCTACAATGAGCAGTTCTTC. The rearrangement uses TRBV9 and TRBJ2-1; D uncertain. Germline CDR1 and CDR2: SGDLS and YYNGEE. The CDR3 is 15 residues long. Trimming removed 0 bases from V and 0 bases from J, with 7 bases in between.

This clonotype has at least ten counts. The chain is built from TRBV11-2 and TRBJ2-3; D is unclear. V was pared by 5 bases and J by 6 bases, with 12 bases between. This CDR3 has 13 amino acids. CDR1 and CDR2 from the germline V gene are SGHAT and FQNNGV. CDR3: CASSITRWDTQYF. CDR3 bases: TGTGCCAGCAGCATTACCCGGTGGGATACGCAGTATTTT. The complete variable domain, with remaining parts taken from reference TRBV11-2 and TRBJ2-3, reads EAGVAQSPRYKIIEKRQSVAFWCNPISGHATLYWYQQILGQGPKLLIQFQNNGVVDDSQLPKDRFSAERLKGVDSTLKIQPAKLEDSAVYLCASSITRWDTQYFGPGTRLTVL.

This clonotype has ten or more counts. This CDR3 reads CSARPPLDYEQYF. DNA of the CDR3: TGCAGTGCTAGGCCCCCTTTGGATTACGAGCAGTACTTC. The chain couples TRBV20-1 to TRBJ2-7; D uncertain. With 3 bases removed from V and 4 bases from J, the gap between germline ends came to 13 bases. This CDR3 region has 13 residues. Germline CDR1 and CDR2: DFQATT and SNEGSKA (reference sequence).

This clonotype was picked up many times. The chain is built from TRBV7-9 and TRBJ2-3; D ambiguous. This CDR3 spans 11 amino acids. V was clipped by 4 bases and J by 6 bases, with 5 bases between them. CDR1 and CDR2 (germline): SEHNR, FQNEAQ (reference sequence). This CDR3 is CASSYGDTQYF. Here the CDR3 DNA reads TGTGCCAGCAGCTACGGGGATACGCAGTATTTT.

There are a few counts of this clonotype. The rearrangement joins TRBV20-1 to TRBJ2-5, with a possible D match to TRBD2 (6 bases). Between the trimmed V and J ends, which lost 6 bases and 5 bases, there was a span of 25 bases. This CDR3 has 16 residues. The germline gives CDR1 DFQATT, CDR2 SNEGSKA (reference sequence). DNA for the CDR3: TGCAGTGCCACCCCCCTGGGAGGCAGCGGAGTGGAGACCCAGTACTTC. Amino acid sequence: CSATPLGGSGVETQYF.

This clonotype has more than one count but fewer than ten. V is TRBV7-9 and J is TRBJ2-7; TRBD1 might be the D (5 bases). V dropped 5 bases and J dropped 2 bases, with 13 bases sitting between them. Germline CDR1 reads SEHNR; CDR2 reads FQNEAQ (reference sequence). There are 14 residues in the CDR3. The CDR3 sequence is CASSGRTMPYEQYF. The CDR3 DNA reads TGTGCCAGCAGCGGCCGGACAATGCCCTACGAGCAGTACTTC.

In its sample, this clonotype was seen a few times. The chain employs TRBV12-3 or TRBV12-4 and TRBJ2-2; possible D gene TRBD1, 6 bases. This CDR3 spans 17 amino acids. Deletions cut 5 bases from V and 5 bases from J, with 21 bases between. The chain's CDR3 is CASSQEGDKHITGELFF. CDR3 nucleotide sequence: TGTGCCAGCAGTCAAGAGGGGGACAAACACATTACCGGGGAGCTGTTTTTT.

Comments on this clonotype: A read error is possible here, since a much larger clone lies one base away. V usage is TRBV28 and J usage is TRBJ2-5, with 9 bases matching TRBD1. The CDR3 is made up of 15 amino acids. V gave up 8 bases and J gave up 4 bases; unmatched junction bases: 11. The germline gives CDR1 MDHEN, CDR2 SYDVKM. The CDR3 spells CASGPRTGDLETQYF. Here the CDR3 DNA reads TGTGCCAGCGGTCCCAGGACAGGGGATTTAGAGACCCAGTACTTC.